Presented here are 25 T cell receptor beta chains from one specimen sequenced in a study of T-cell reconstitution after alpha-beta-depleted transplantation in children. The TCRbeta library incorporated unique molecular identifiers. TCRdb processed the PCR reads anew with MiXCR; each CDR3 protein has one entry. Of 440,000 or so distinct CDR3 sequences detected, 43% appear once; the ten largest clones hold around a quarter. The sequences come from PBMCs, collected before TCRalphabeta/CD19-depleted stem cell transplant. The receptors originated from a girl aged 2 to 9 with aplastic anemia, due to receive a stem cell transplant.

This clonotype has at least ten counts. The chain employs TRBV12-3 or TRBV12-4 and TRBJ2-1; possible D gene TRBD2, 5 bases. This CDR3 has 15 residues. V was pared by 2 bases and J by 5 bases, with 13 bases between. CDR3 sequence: CASSLLASKDNEQFF. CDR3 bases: TGTGCCAGCAGTTTACTAGCCTCTAAGGACAATGAGCAGTTCTTC.

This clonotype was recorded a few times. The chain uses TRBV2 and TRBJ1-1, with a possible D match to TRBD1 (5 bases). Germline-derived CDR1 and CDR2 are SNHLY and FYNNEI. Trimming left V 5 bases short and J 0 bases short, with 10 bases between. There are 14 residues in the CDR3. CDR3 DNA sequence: TGTGCCAGCAGTTTACAGGCCCTGAACACTGAAGCTTTCTTT. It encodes CASSLQALNTEAFF.

The CDR3 DNA reads as TGTGCCAGCAGTTACTCCGAAGGGGGGGGAAACACCATATATTTT. This translates into CASSYSEGGGNTIYF. The chain employs TRBV6-5 and TRBJ1-3; D may be TRBD1 (6 bases). Germline V CDR1 and CDR2: MNHEY, SVGAGI. With 0 bases removed from V and 4 bases from J, the gap between germline ends came to 10 bases. The CDR3 has 15 amino acids.

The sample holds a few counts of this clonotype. This chain's CDR3 is CASSQPNGEQYF. CDR3 nucleotides: TGTGCCAGCAGCCAACCTAACGGCGAGCAGTACTTC. The rearrangement uses TRBV3-1 and TRBJ2-7; D remains unclear. V lost 2 bases and J 6 bases, leaving 8 bases between the germline ends. Germline CDR1 reads LGHDT; CDR2 reads YNNKEL (reference sequence). CDR3 length equals 12 residues.

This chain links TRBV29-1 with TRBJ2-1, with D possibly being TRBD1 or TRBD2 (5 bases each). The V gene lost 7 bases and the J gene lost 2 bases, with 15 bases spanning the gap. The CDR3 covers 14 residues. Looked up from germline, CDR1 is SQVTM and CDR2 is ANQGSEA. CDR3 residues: CSGLSRGAYNEQFF. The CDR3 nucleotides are TGCAGCGGCCTCTCTAGAGGGGCCTACAATGAGCAGTTCTTC.

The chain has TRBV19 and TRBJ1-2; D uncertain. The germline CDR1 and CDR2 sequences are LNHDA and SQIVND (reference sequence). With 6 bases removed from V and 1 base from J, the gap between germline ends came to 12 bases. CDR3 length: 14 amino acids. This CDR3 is CASSPSRVNYGYTF. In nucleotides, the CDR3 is TGTGCCAGTAGCCCATCAAGGGTTAACTATGGCTACACCTTC.

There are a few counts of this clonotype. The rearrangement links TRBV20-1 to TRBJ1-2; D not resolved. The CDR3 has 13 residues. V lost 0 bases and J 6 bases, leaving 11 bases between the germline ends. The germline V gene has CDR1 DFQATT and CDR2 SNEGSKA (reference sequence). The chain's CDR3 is CSARDRVSDGYTF. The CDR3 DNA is TGCAGTGCTAGAGATCGAGTTTCTGATGGCTACACCTTC.

CDR3 residues: CASSLAGAVYEQYF. The CDR3 DNA follows: TGTGCCAGCAGTTTGGCAGGGGCTGTCTACGAGCAGTACTTC. The J gene is TRBJ2-7, the V gene TRBV27, with D possibly TRBD1 on 6 matching bases. The CDR3 totals 14 residues. Per the germline V gene, CDR1 is MNHEY and CDR2 is SMNVEV (reference sequence). Trimming shortened V by 3 bases and J by 3 bases, and 12 bases separated the two germline ends.

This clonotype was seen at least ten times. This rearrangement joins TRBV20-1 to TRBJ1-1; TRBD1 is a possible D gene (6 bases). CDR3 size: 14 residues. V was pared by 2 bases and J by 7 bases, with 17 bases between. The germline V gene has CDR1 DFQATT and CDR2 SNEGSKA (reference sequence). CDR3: CSARRGGRSDEAFF. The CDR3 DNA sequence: TGCAGTGCTAGAAGGGGGGGCAGAAGTGATGAAGCTTTCTTT.

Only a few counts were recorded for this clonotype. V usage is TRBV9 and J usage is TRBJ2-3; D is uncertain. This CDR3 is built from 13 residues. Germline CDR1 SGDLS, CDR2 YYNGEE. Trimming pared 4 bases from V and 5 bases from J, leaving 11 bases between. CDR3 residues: CASSPAEGDTQYF. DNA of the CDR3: TGTGCCAGCAGCCCCGCCGAAGGAGATACGCAGTATTTT. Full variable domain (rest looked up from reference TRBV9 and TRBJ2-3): DSGVTQTPKHLITATGQRVTLRCSPRSGDLSVYWYQQSLDQGLQFLIQYYNGEERAKGNILERFSAQQFPDLHSELNLSSLELGDSALYFCASSPAEGDTQYFGPGTRLTVL.

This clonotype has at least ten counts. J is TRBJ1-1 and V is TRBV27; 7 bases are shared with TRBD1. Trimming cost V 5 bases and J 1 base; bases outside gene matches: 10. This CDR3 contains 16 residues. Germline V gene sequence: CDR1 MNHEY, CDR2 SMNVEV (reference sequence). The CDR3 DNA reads TGTGCCAGCAGTGTGAACAGGGGCGCCGGGAACACTGAAGCTTTCTTT. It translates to CASSVNRGAGNTEAFF.

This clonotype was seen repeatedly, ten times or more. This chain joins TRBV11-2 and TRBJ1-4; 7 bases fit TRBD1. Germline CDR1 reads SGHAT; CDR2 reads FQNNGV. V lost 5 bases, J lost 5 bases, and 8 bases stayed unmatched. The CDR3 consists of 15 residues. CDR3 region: CASSPRDSPNEKLFF. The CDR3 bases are TGTGCCAGCAGCCCTAGGGACAGCCCAAATGAAAAACTGTTTTTT.

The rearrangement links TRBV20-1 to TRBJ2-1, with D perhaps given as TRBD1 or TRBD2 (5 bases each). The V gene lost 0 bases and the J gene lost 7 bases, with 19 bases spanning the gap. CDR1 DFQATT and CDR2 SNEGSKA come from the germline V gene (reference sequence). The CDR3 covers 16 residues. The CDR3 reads CSARDEGPGLRNEQFF. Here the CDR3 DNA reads TGCAGTGCTAGAGATGAGGGACCGGGTCTTCGGAATGAGCAGTTCTTC.

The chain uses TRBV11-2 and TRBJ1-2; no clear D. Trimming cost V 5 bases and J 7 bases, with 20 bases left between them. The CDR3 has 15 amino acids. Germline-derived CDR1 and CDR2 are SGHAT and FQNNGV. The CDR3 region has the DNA TGTGCCAGCAGCCCATTAAGTCGGGATATGGGTGGCTACACCTTC. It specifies CASSPLSRDMGGYTF.

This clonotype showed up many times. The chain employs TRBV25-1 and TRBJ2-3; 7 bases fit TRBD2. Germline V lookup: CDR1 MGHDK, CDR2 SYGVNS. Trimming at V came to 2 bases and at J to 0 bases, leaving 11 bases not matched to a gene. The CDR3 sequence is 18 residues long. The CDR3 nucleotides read TGTGCCAGCAGTGAAGGCACGGGAGGCCCCTATAGCACAGATACGCAGTATTTT. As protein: CASSEGTGGPYSTDTQYF.

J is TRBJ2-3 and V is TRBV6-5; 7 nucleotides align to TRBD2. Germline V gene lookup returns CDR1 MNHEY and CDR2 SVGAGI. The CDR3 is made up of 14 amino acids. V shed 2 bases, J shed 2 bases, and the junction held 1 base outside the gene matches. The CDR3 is CASSYAGVTDTQYF. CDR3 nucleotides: TGTGCCAGCAGTTACGCGGGAGTCACAGATACGCAGTATTTT.

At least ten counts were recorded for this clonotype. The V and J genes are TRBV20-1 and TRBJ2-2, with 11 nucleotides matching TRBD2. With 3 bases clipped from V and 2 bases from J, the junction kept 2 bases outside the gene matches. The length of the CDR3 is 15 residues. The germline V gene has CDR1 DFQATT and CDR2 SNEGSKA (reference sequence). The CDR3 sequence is CSASSGRGNTGELFF. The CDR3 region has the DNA TGCAGTGCTAGTAGCGGGAGGGGAAACACCGGGGAGCTGTTTTTT.

The DNA for the CDR3 is TGTGCCAGCAGCTTAAATCCGGCCAGAACCGGGGAGCTGTTTTTT. Translation: CASSLNPARTGELFF. The chain joins TRBV7-2 to TRBJ2-2; D uncertain. Trimming cost V 2 bases and J 5 bases, with 12 bases left between them. In germline, CDR1 is SGHTA, CDR2 FQGNSA. The CDR3 runs 15 residues. Full variable domain (missing parts from reference TRBV7-2 and TRBJ2-2): GAGVSQSPSNKVTEKGKDVELRCDPISGHTALYWYRQSLGQGLEFLIYFQGNSAPDKSGLPSDRFSAERTGGSVSTLTIQRTQQEDSAVYLCASSLNPARTGELFFGEGSRLTVL.

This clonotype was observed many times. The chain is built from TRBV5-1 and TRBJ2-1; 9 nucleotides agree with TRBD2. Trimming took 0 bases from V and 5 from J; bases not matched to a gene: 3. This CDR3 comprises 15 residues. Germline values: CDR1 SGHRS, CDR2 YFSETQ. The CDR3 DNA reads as TGCGCCAGCAGCTTGGTACTAGCGGGTGACAATGAGCAGTTCTTC. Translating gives CASSLVLAGDNEQFF.

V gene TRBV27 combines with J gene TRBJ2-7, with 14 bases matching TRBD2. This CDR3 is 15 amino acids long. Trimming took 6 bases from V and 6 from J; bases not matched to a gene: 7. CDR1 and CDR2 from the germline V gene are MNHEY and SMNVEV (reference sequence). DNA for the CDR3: TGTGCCAGCAGCCGGCCGGGACTAGCGGGAGTCGAGCAGTACTTC. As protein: CASSRPGLAGVEQYF.

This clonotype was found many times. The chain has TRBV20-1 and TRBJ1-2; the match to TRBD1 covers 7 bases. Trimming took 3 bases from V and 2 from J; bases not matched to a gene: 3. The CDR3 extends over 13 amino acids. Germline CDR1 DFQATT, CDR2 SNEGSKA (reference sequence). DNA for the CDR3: TGCAGTGCTAGGGTAGGGGGCAACTATGGCTACACCTTC. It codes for CSARVGGNYGYTF.

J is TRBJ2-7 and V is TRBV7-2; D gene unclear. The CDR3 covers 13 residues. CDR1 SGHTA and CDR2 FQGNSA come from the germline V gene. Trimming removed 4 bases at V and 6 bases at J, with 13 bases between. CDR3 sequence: CASSWGSGSEQYF. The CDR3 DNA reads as TGTGCCAGCAGCTGGGGTTCGGGCTCCGAGCAGTACTTC.

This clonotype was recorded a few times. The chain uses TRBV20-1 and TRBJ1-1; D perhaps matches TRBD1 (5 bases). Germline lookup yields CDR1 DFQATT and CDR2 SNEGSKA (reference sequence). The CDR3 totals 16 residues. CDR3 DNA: TGCAGACCCTACACGTTTGTGGGGGAGGGGAACACTGAAGCTTTCTTT. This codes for CRPYTFVGEGNTEAFF.

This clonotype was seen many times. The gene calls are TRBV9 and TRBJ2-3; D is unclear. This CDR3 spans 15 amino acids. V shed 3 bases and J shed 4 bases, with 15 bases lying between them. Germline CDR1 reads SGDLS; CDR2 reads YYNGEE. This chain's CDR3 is CASSAPRSGADTQYF. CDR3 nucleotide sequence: TGTGCCAGCAGCGCCCCCAGATCTGGGGCAGATACGCAGTATTTT.

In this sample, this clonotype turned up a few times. CDR3 in amino acids: CASSQEHEIAGGPNEQFF. CDR3 nucleotide sequence: TGCGCCAGCAGCCAAGAACACGAGATAGCGGGAGGGCCGAATGAGCAGTTCTTC. This chain joins TRBV4-1 and TRBJ2-1, with TRBD2 matching 11 bases. Trimming at V came to 0 bases and at J to 7 bases, leaving 11 bases not matched to a gene. The CDR3 extends over 18 amino acids. Germline loops: CDR1 MGHRA, CDR2 YSYEKL.